This T cell receptor (beta chain) was found in a study of identical twins. TCRdb re-called the 5' RACE reads through MiXCR, storing one row per CDR3 protein. The table includes approximately 300,000 distinct CDR3 sequences, roughly 10% detected once. Germline V gives CDR1 MRHNA, CDR2 SNTAGT. This CDR3 has 18 residues. Deletions cut 3 bases from V and 3 bases from J, with 21 bases between. This clonotype has more than one count but fewer than ten. The same specimen was also included in a second study, on yellow fever vaccine responses in identical twins.

The specimen sequenced was CD8+ T cells sorted from blood. V usage is TRBV6-4 and J usage is TRBJ2-1; possibly TRBD2 for D (6 bases). This TCR was sampled from a woman aged 18-29 years in good health. CDR3 sequence (DNA): TGTGCCAGCAGTGAGATGGGGAGTGAGGGAGGCGGCTACAATGAGCAGTTCTTC. Its translation is CASSEMGSEGGGYNEQFF.